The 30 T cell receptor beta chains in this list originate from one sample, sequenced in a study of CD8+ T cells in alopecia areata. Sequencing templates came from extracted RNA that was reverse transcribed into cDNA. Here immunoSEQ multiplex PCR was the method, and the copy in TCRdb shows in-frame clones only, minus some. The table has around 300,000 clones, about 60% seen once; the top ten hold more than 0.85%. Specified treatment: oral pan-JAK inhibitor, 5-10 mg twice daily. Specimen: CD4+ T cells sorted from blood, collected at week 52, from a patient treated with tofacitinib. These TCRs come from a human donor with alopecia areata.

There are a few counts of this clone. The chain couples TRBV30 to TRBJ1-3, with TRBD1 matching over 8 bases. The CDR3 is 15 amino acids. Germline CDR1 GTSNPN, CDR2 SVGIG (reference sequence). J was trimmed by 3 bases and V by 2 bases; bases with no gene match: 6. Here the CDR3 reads CAWSRQGADGNTIYF. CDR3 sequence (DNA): TGTGCCTGGAGTCGCCAGGGGGCAGATGGAAACACCATATATTTT.

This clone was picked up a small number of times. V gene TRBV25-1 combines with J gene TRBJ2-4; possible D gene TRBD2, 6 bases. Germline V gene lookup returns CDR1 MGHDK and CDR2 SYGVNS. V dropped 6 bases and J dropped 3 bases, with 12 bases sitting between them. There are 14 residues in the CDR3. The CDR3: CASRASGLKNIQYF. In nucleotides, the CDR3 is TGTGCCAGCAGAGCCTCGGGACTCAAAAACATTCAGTACTTC.

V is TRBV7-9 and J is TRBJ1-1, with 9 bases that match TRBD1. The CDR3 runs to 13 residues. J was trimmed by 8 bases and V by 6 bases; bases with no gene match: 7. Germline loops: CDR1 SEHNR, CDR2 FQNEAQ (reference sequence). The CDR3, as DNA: TGTGCCAGCAGATTCGGACAGGGGCTAGAAGCTTTCTTT. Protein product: CASRFGQGLEAFF.

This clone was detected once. The CDR3 nucleotides read TGTGCCAGCAGTGAAGTGGCAGGGGTCACAGATACGCAGTATTTT. This encodes CASSEVAGVTDTQYF. The gene calls are TRBV25-1 and TRBJ2-3, with D perhaps matching TRBD1 (6 bases). With 2 bases removed from V and 2 bases from J, the gap between germline ends came to 11 bases. The germline V gene has CDR1 MGHDK and CDR2 SYGVNS. The CDR3 runs to 15 residues.

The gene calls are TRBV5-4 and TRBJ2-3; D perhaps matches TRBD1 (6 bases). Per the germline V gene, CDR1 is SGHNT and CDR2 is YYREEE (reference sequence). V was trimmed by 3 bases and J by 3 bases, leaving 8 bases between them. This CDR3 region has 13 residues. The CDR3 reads CASSYQGTDTQYF. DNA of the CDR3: TGTGCCAGCAGCTACCAGGGGACAGATACGCAGTATTTT.

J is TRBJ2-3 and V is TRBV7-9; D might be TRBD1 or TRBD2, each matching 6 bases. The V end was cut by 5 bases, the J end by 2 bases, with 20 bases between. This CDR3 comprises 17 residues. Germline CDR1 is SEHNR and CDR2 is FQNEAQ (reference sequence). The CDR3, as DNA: TGTGCCAGCAGCCCGGCGGGCTATCCGGGGGCCACAGATACGCAGTATTTT. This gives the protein CASSPAGYPGATDTQYF.

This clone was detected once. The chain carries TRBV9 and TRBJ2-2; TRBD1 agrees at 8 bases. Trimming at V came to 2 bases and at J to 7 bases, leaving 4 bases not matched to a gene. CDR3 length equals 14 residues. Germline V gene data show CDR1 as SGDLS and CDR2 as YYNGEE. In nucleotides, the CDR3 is TGTGCCAGCAGCGTTGGACAGGGCTTCGGGGAGCTGTTTTTT. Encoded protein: CASSVGQGFGELFF.

This chain's CDR3 is CASSPSGAVETQYF. The CDR3 coding sequence is TGTGCCAGCAGTCCCAGCGGGGCCGTGGAGACCCAGTACTTC. The rearrangement joins TRBV5-4 to TRBJ2-5; TRBD2 matches at 7 bases. The germline V gene encodes CDR1 SGHNT and CDR2 YYREEE (reference sequence). Germline trimming cut 5 bases from V and 5 bases from J; bases unmatched to any gene: 9. The CDR3 is 14 residues long. The full variable domain, with the rest looked up from reference TRBV5-4 and TRBJ2-5, is ETGVTQSPTHLIKTRGQQVTLRCSSQSGHNTVSWYQQALGQGPQFIFQYYREEENGRGNFPPRFSGLQFPNYSSELNVNALELDDSALYLCASSPSGAVETQYFGPGTRLLVL.

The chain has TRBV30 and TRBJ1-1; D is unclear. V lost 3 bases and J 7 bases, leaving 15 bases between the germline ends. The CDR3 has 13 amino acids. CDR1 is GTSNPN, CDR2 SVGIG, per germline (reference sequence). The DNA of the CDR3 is TGTGCCTGGAGGATGGATAAGCAGCGTGAAGCTTTCTTT. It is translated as CAWRMDKQREAFF.

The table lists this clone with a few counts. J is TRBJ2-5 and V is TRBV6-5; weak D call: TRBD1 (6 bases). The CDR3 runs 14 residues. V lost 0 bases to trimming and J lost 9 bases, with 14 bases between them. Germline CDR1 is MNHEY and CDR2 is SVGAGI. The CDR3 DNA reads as TGTGCCAGCAGTTACTCGGCGCCTCCAGGGGCCCAGTACTTC. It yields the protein CASSYSAPPGAQYF.

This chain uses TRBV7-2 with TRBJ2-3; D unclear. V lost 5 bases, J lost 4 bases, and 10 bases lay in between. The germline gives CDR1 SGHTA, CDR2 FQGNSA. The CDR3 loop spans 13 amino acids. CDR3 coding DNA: TGTGCCAGCAGCCCGGGCCGGGCAGATACGCAGTATTTT. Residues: CASSPGRADTQYF.

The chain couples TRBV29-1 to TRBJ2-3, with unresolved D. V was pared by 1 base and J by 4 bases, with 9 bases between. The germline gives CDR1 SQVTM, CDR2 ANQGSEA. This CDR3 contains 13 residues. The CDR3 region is CSVEVVVADTQYF. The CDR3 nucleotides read TGCAGCGTTGAAGTAGTCGTGGCAGATACGCAGTATTTT.

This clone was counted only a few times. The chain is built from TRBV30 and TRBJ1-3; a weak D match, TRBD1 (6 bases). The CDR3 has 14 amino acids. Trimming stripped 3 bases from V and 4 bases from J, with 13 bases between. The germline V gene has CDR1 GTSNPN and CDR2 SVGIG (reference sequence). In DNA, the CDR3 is TGTGCCTGGAGAACCGGGACACCCGGAAACACCATATATTTT. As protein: CAWRTGTPGNTIYF. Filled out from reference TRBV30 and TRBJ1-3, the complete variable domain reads SQTIHQWPATLVQPVGSPLSLECTVEGTSNPNLYWYRQAAGRGLQLLFYSVGIGQISSEVPQNLSASRPQDRQFILSSKKLLLSDSGFYLCAWRTGTPGNTIYFGEGSWLTVV.

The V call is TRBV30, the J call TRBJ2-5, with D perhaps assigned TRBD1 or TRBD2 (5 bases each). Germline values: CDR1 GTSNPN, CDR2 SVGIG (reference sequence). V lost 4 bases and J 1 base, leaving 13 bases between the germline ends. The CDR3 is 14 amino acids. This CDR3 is CAWTGHLTQETQYF. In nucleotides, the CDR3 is TGTGCCTGGACGGGGCATCTGACCCAAGAGACCCAGTACTTC.

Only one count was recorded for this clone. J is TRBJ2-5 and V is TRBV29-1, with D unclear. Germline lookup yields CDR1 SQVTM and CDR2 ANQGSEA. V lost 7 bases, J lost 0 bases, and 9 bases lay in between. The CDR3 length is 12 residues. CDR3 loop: CSATTYQETQYF. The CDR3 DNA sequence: TGCAGCGCTACAACGTACCAAGAGACCCAGTACTTC. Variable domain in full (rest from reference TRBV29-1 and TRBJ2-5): SAVISQKPSRDICQRGTSLTIQCQVDSQVTMMFWYRQQPGQSLTLIATANQGSEATYESGFVIDKFPISRPNLTFSTLTVSNMSPEDSSIYLCSATTYQETQYFGPGTRLLVL.

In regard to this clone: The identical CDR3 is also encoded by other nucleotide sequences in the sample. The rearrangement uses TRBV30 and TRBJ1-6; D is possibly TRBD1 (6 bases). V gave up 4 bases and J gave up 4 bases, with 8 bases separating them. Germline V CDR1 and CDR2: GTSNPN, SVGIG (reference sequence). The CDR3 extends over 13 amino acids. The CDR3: CAWTGAYNSPLHF. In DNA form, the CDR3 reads TGTGCCTGGACGGGGGCGTATAATTCACCCCTCCACTTT.

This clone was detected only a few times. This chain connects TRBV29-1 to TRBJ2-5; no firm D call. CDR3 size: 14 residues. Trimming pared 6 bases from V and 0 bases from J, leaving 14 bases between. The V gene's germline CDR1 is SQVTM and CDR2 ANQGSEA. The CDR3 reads CSVISVGHQETQYF. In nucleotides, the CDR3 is TGCAGCGTGATCAGCGTGGGCCACCAAGAGACCCAGTACTTC.

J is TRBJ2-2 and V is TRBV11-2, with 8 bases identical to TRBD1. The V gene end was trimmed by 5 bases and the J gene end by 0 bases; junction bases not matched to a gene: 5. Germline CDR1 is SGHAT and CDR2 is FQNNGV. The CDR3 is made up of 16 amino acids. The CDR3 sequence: CASSPWTGSNTGELFF. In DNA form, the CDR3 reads TGTGCCAGCAGCCCCTGGACAGGGTCGAACACCGGGGAGCTGTTTTTT.

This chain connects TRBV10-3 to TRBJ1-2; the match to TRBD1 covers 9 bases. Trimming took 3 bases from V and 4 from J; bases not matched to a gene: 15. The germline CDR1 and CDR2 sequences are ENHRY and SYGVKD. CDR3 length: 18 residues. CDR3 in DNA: TGTGCCATCAGTGAAAGACGGACAGGGGCACCCCTCGCCTATGGCTACACCTTC. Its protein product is CAISERRTGAPLAYGYTF.

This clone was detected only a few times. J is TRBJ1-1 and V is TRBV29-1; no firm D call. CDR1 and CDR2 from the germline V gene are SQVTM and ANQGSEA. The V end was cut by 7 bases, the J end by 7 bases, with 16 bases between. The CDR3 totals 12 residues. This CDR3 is CSGRTHSNEAFF. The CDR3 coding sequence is TGCAGCGGGAGGACTCACAGTAATGAAGCTTTCTTT.

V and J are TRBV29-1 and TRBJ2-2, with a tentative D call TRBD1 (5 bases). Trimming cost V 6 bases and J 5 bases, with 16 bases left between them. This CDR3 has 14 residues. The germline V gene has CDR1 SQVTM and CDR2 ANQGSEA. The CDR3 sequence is CSVGRGPGTGELFF. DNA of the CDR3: TGCAGCGTCGGAAGGGGCCCGGGTACCGGGGAGCTGTTTTTT.

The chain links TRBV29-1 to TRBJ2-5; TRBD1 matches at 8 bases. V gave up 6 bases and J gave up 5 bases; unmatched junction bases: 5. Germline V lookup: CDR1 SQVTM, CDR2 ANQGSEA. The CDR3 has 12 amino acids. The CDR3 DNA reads TGCAGCGTCCGGACAGGGTGGGAGACCCAGTACTTC. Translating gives CSVRTGWETQYF.

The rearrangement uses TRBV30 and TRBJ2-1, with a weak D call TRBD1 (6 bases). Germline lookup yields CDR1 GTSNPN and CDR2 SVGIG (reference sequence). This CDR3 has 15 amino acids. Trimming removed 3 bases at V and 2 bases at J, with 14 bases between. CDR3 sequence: CAWSEVRGTYNEQFF. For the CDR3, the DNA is TGTGCCTGGAGCGAAGTGAGGGGGACCTACAATGAGCAGTTCTTC.

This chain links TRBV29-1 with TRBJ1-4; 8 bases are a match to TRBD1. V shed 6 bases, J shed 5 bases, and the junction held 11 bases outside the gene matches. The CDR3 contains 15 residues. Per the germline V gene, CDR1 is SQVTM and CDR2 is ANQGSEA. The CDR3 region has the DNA TGCAGCGTGGCGTTCGGACAGGGAGCCAATGAAAAACTGTTTTTT. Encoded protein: CSVAFGQGANEKLFF.

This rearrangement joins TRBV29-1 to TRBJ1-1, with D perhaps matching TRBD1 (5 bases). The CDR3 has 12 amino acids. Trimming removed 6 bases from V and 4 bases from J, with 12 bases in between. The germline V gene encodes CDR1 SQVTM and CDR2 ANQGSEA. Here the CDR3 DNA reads TGCAGCGTACAGGTCGTTCCCACTGAAGCTTTCTTT. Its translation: CSVQVVPTEAFF.

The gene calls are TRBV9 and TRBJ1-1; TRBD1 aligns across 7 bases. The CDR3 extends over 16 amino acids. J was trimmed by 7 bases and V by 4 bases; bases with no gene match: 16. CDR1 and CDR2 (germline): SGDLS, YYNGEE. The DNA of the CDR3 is TGTGCCAGCAGCCCCCACCTGACAGGGATGGGGGTTGAAGCTTTCTTT. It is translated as CASSPHLTGMGVEAFF.

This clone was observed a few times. CDR3 loop: CASSPTGQSYTEAFF. Here the CDR3 DNA reads TGTGCCAGCTCACCTACTGGACAGTCCTACACTGAAGCTTTCTTT. The chain combines TRBV18 with TRBJ1-1; TRBD1 might be the D (6 bases). This CDR3 spans 15 amino acids. The V gene's germline CDR1 is KGHSH and CDR2 LQKENI. Trimming stripped 3 bases from V and 3 bases from J, with 14 bases between.

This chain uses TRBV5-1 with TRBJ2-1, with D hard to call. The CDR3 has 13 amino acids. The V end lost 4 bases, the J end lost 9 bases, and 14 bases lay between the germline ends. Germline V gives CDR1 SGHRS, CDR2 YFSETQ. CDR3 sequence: CASSGDGKGEQFF. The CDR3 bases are TGCGCCAGCAGCGGGGATGGGAAAGGTGAGCAGTTCTTC.

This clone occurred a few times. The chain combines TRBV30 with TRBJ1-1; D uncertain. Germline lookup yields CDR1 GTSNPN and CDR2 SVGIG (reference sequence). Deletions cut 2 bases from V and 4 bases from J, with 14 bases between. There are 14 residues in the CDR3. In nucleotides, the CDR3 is TGTGCCTGGAGTCCAGAGTTTGCCAGCACTGAAGCTTTCTTT. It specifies CAWSPEFASTEAFF.

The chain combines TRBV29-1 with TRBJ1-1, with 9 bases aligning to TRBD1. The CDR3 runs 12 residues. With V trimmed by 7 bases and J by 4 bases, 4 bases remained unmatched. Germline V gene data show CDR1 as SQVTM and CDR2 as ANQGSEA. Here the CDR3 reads CSAGQGITEAFF. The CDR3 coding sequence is TGCAGCGCGGGACAGGGTATCACTGAAGCTTTCTTT. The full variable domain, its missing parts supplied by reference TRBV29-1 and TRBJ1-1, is SAVISQKPSRDICQRGTSLTIQCQVDSQVTMMFWYRQQPGQSLTLIATANQGSEATYESGFVIDKFPISRPNLTFSTLTVSNMSPEDSSIYLCSAGQGITEAFFGQGTRLTVV.